The 15 T cell receptor beta chains listed next were all sequenced from one sample in a study of T cell changes during pregnancy in multiple sclerosis. Libraries were prepared by immunoSEQ multiplex PCR; TCRdb keeps only in-frame clonotypes and omits some of them. The table lists around 50,000 clones, 92% of them singletons. Sequencing was performed on CD4+ T cells from peripheral blood mononuclear cells, taken after pregnancy. The source is a female donor in good health, enrolled as a control in a pregnancy study.

The rearrangement uses TRBV19 and TRBJ2-1; D is ambiguous. The CDR3 has 15 residues. Germline V gene sequence: CDR1 LNHDA, CDR2 SQIVND (reference sequence). V was pared by 3 bases and J by 0 bases, with 9 bases between. The CDR3 sequence is CASSMLRSSYNEQFF. DNA for the CDR3: TGTGCCAGTAGTATGTTGCGGAGCTCCTACAATGAGCAGTTCTTC.

This chain uses TRBV28 with TRBJ1-1; 8 nucleotides agree with TRBD1. Germline V gives CDR1 MDHEN, CDR2 SYDVKM. This CDR3 comprises 15 residues. J lost 5 bases, V lost 7 bases, and 12 bases had no gene match. CDR3 bases: TGTGCCAGCACGTTTTCCGGGACAGGTGGTACTGAAGCTTTCTTT. Translating gives CASTFSGTGGTEAFF.

The chain uses TRBV30 and TRBJ1-6; 7 bases are a match to TRBD1. J was trimmed by 9 bases and V by 4 bases; bases with no gene match: 6. The germline V gene has CDR1 GTSNPN and CDR2 SVGIG (reference sequence). CDR3 length: 13 residues. CDR3 sequence reads: CAWTRGQASPLHF. The CDR3 region has the DNA TGTGCCTGGACCCGAGGACAGGCTTCACCCCTCCACTTT.

The chain has TRBV28 and TRBJ2-1; TRBD1 matches at 7 bases. V lost 5 bases to trimming and J lost 4 bases; unmatched junction nucleotides: 5. Germline loops: CDR1 MDHEN, CDR2 SYDVKM. This CDR3 contains 14 residues. CDR3 sequence reads: CASSLRQGYNEQFF. In DNA form, the CDR3 reads TGTGCCAGCAGTCTCCGACAGGGATACAATGAGCAGTTCTTC.

The CDR3 here is CASSRDWGPKNTGELFF. DNA for the CDR3: TGTGCCAGCAGTCGAGACTGGGGGCCCAAGAACACCGGGGAGCTGTTTTTT. The V and J genes are TRBV11-3 and TRBJ2-2, with D maybe TRBD1 (6 bases). Trimming left V 6 bases short and J 1 base short, with 18 bases between. There are 17 residues in the CDR3. In germline, CDR1 is SGHNT, CDR2 YENEEA. Filled out from reference TRBV11-3 and TRBJ2-2, the complete variable domain reads EAGVVQSPRYKIIEKKQPVAFWCNPISGHNTLYWYLQNLGQGPELLIRYENEEAVDDSQLPKDRFSAERLKGVDSTLKIQPAELGDSAVYLCASSRDWGPKNTGELFFGEGSRLTVL.

The rearrangement links TRBV18 to TRBJ2-7; 7 positions match TRBD1. V was pared by 5 bases and J by 3 bases, with 4 bases of the junction left unmatched. Germline V lookup: CDR1 KGHSH, CDR2 LQKENI. CDR3 length: 13 amino acids. The CDR3 loop is CASSMDRLYEQYF. Written as DNA, the CDR3 is TGTGCCAGCTCAATGGACAGGCTCTACGAGCAGTACTTC.

This clone appeared a single time. The chain recombines TRBV6-5 with TRBJ1-4; tentatively, D is TRBD1 (5 bases). This CDR3 region has 14 residues. Germline V gene lookup returns CDR1 MNHEY and CDR2 SVGAGI. V gave up 4 bases and J gave up 3 bases, with 9 bases separating them. The CDR3 loop reads CASSSTVSNEKLFF. The DNA for the CDR3 is TGTGCCAGCAGTTCGACAGTCTCTAATGAAAAACTGTTTTTT.

The V call is TRBV5-1, the J call TRBJ1-2; D is ambiguous. Trimming shortened V by 0 bases and J by 4 bases, and 4 bases separated the two germline ends. CDR1 is SGHRS, CDR2 YFSETQ, per germline. This CDR3 is 12 amino acids long. CDR3 coding DNA: TGCGCCAGCAGCTTGGCCGGCTATGGCTACACCTTC. Translating gives CASSLAGYGYTF.

V usage is TRBV4-3 and J usage is TRBJ1-2; no firm D call. The CDR3 has 12 residues. Germline loops: CDR1 LGHNA, CDR2 YSLEER. Trimming stripped 2 bases from V and 7 bases from J, with 8 bases between. The CDR3 nucleotides are TGCGCCAGCAGCCAATGGTCCAGTGGCTACACCTTC. Translation: CASSQWSSGYTF.

The count of this clone is one. Here the CDR3 DNA reads TGCGCCAGCAGCTCGGGACTCTATGGCTACACCTTC. This gives the protein CASSSGLYGYTF. The rearrangement links TRBV5-1 to TRBJ1-2, with D perhaps matching TRBD1 (5 bases). CDR1 and CDR2 (germline): SGHRS, YFSETQ. V lost 3 bases, J lost 4 bases, and 7 bases lay in between. The CDR3 covers 12 residues.

V is TRBV5-1 and J is TRBJ1-3, with D possibly being TRBD1 (5 bases). Germline CDR1 is SGHRS and CDR2 is YFSETQ. The V end lost 4 bases, the J end lost 0 bases, and 8 bases lay between the germline ends. There are 14 residues in the CDR3. CDR3 DNA: TGCGCCAGCAGCGGGGGGAACTCTGGAAACACCATATATTTT. Its protein is CASSGGNSGNTIYF.

The rearrangement joins TRBV14 to TRBJ1-2; D is undetermined. This CDR3 contains 16 residues. V was pared by 1 base and J by 5 bases, with 17 bases between. From germline, CDR1 is SGHDN and CDR2 FVKESK. CDR3 loop: CASSQVARRLRYGYTF. The CDR3 DNA reads TGTGCCAGCAGCCAAGTAGCACGGCGGCTAAGGTATGGCTACACCTTC.

The chain combines TRBV28 with TRBJ1-4; D unclear. Germline V gene data show CDR1 as MDHEN and CDR2 as SYDVKM. Trimming stripped 6 bases from V and 4 bases from J, with 15 bases between. The CDR3 covers 15 residues. Here the CDR3 DNA reads TGTGCCAGCAGCCCTAGATCGGGAGGTAATGAAAAACTGTTTTTT. Protein product: CASSPRSGGNEKLFF.

This chain links TRBV2 with TRBJ2-3, with D uncertain. CDR3 length: 11 amino acids. CDR1 and CDR2 from the germline V gene are SNHLY and FYNNEI. Between the trimmed V and J ends, which lost 3 bases and 10 bases, there was a span of 8 bases. In DNA form, the CDR3 reads TGTGCCAGCAGTGAGAGTGAGGCGCAGTATTTT. Translating gives CASSESEAQYF.

The genes are TRBV6-6 and TRBJ2-7, with no clear D. The CDR3 totals 13 residues. The ends were cut back, 6 bases at V and 2 bases at J, with 11 bases in the middle. Per germline, CDR1 MNHNY and CDR2 SVGAGI (reference sequence). CDR3 loop: CASSLQATYEQYF. The CDR3 bases are TGTGCCAGCAGCCTCCAGGCCACCTACGAGCAGTACTTC.